The 4 T cell receptor beta chains in this list originate from one sample, sequenced in a study of blood T cell repertoires in COVID-19. Sequencing used immunoSEQ multiplex PCR; TCRdb keeps in-frame clones, though not all of them. The data show over 200,000 clones, about 87% seen once. Sequenced: PBMCs or T cells enriched from blood (not recorded which). The receptors here all came from a woman younger than 45 who had been exposed to COVID-19.

The genes are TRBV28 and TRBJ2-1; 8 nucleotides match TRBD2. Germline CDR1 is MDHEN and CDR2 is SYDVKM. With 8 bases clipped from V and 4 bases from J, the junction kept 10 bases outside the gene matches. The CDR3 loop spans 15 amino acids. The CDR3 nucleotides read TGTGCCAGCCGGAAAGGGACTAGTTTGTACAATGAGCAGTTCTTC. Translating gives CASRKGTSLYNEQFF.

This chain connects TRBV19 to TRBJ2-5; D is perhaps TRBD2 (6 bases). Trimming took off 6 bases at V and 2 bases at J, with 19 bases between the two ends. The germline V gene encodes CDR1 LNHDA and CDR2 SQIVND (reference sequence). The CDR3 has 16 amino acids. CDR3 amino acids: CASSRRDFTQQETQYF. The CDR3 DNA follows: TGTGCCAGTAGCCGGAGGGACTTTACCCAACAAGAGACCCAGTACTTC. The entire variable domain, with the rest obtained from reference TRBV19 and TRBJ2-5, is as follows: DGGITQSPKYLFRKEGQNVTLSCEQNLNHDAMYWYRQDPGQGLRLIYYSQIVNDFQKGDIAEGYSVSREKKESFPLTVTSAQKNPTAFYLCASSRRDFTQQETQYFGPGTRLLVL.

The chain is built from TRBV6-4 and TRBJ2-3; 8 nucleotides align to TRBD2. This CDR3 comprises 15 residues. In germline, CDR1 is MRHNA, CDR2 SNTAGT. V was pared by 3 bases and J by 2 bases, with 4 bases of the junction left unmatched. CDR3 sequence reads: CASSEFSGVTDTQYF. CDR3 DNA sequence: TGTGCCAGCAGTGAATTTAGCGGGGTCACAGATACGCAGTATTTT.

In DNA, the CDR3 is TGTGCCAGCAGTGAAGCAGATGGCTACACCTTC. The encoded protein is CASSEADGYTF. V and J are TRBV25-1 and TRBJ1-2; unclear D gene. This CDR3 is 11 amino acids long. Germline values: CDR1 MGHDK, CDR2 SYGVNS. Trimming shortened V by 2 bases and J by 6 bases, and 4 bases separated the two germline ends.